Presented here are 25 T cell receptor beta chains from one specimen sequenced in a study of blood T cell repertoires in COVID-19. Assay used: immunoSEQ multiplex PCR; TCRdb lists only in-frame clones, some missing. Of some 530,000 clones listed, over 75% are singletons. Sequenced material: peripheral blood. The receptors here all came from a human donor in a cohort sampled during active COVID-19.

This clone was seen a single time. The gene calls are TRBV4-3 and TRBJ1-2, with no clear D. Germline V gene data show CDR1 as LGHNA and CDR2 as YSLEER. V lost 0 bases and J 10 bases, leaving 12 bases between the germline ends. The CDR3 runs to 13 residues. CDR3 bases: TGCGCCAGCAGCCAAGATCGGGAAGCGTTCTACACCTTC. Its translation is CASSQDREAFYTF.

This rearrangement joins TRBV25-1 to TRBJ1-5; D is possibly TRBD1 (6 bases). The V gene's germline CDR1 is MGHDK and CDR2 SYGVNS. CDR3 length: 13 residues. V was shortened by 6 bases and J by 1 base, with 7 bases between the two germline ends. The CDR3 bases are TGTGCCAGCAGCCAGGGGAGCAATCAGCCCCAGCATTTT. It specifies CASSQGSNQPQHF.

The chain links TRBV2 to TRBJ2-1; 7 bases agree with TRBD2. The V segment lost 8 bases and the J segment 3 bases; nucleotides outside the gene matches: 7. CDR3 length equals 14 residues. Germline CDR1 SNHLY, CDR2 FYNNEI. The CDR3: CASLEERDYNEQFF. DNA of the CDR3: TGTGCCAGCCTGGAGGAGCGGGACTACAATGAGCAGTTCTTC. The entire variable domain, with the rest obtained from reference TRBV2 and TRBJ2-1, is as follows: EPEVTQTPSHQVTQMGQEVILRCVPISNHLYFYWYRQILGQKVEFLVSFYNNEISEKSEIFDDQFSVERPDGSNFTLKIRSTKLEDSAMYFCASLEERDYNEQFFGPGTRLTVL.

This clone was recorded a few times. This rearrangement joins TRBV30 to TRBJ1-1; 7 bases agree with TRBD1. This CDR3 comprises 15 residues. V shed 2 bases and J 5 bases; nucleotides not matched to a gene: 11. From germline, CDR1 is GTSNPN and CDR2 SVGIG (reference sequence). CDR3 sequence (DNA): TGTGCCTGGAGTCGCAAACAGGGGTCAGGAACTGAAGCTTTCTTT. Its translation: CAWSRKQGSGTEAFF.

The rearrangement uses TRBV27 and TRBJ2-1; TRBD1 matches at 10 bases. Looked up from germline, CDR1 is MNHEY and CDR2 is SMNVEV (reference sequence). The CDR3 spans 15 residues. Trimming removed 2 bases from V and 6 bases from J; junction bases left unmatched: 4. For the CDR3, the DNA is TGTGCCAGCAGTTTAAGGGACAGGGGTGCCAATGAGCAGTTCTTC. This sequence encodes CASSLRDRGANEQFF.

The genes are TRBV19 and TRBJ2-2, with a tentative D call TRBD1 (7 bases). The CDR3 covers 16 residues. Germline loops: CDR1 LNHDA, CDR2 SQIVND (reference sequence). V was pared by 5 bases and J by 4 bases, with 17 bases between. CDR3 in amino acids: CASSGEDRRITGELFF. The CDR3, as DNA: TGTGCCAGTAGTGGGGAGGACAGGAGAATCACCGGGGAGCTGTTTTTT.

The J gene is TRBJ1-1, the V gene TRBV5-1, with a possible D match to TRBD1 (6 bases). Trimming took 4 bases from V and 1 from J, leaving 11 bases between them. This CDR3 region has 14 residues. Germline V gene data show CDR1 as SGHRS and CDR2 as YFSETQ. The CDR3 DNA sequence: TGCGCCAGCAGCACGACGACAGGGAACACTGAAGCTTTCTTT. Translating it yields CASSTTTGNTEAFF.

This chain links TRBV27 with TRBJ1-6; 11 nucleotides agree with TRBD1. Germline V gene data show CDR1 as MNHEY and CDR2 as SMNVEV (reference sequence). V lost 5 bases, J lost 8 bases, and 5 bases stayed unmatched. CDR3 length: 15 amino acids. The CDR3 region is CASSEDRGLDSPLHF. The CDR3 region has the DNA TGTGCCAGCAGTGAGGACAGGGGGCTTGATTCACCCCTCCACTTT.

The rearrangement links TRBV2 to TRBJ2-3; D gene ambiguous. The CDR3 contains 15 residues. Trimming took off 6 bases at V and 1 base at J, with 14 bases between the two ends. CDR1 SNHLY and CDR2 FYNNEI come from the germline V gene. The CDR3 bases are TGTGCCAGCAGCCCCCTGCGCGCCGGCACAGATACGCAGTATTTT. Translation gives CASSPLRAGTDTQYF. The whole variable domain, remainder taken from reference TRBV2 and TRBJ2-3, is EPEVTQTPSHQVTQMGQEVILRCVPISNHLYFYWYRQILGQKVEFLVSFYNNEISEKSEIFDDQFSVERPDGSNFTLKIRSTKLEDSAMYFCASSPLRAGTDTQYFGPGTRLTVL.

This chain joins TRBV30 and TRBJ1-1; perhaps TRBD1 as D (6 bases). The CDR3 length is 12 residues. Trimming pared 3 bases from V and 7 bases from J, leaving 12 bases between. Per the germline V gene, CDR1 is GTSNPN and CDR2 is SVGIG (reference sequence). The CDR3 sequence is CAWRRGALEAFF. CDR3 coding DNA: TGTGCCTGGAGACGGGGGGCCCTTGAAGCTTTCTTT.

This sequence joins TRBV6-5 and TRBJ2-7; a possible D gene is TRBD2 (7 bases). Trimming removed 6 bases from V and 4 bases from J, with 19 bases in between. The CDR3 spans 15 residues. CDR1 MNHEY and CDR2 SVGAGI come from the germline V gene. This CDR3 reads CASRPDGGRLYEQYF. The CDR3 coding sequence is TGTGCCAGCAGGCCCGACGGGGGGCGTCTGTACGAGCAGTACTTC.

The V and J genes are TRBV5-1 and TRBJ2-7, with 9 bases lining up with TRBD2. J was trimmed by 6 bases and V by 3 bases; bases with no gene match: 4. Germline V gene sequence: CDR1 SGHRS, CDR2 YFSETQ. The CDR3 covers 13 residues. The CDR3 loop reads CASSSDSGSEQYF. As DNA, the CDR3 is TGCGCCAGCAGCTCTGATAGCGGGAGCGAGCAGTACTTC.

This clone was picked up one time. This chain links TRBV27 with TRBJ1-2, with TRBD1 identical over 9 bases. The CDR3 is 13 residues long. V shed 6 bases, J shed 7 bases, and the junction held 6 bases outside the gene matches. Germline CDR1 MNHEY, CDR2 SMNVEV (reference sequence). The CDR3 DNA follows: TGTGCCAGCAGGGCTACAGGGGGCAGTGGCTACACCTTC. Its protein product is CASRATGGSGYTF.

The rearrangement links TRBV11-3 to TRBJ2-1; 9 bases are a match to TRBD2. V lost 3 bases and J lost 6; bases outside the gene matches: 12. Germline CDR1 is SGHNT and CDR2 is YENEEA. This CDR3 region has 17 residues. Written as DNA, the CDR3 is TGTGCCAGCAGCTTGGGCGCCCCGACTAGCGGCAGCAATGAGCAGTTCTTC. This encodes CASSLGAPTSGSNEQFF.

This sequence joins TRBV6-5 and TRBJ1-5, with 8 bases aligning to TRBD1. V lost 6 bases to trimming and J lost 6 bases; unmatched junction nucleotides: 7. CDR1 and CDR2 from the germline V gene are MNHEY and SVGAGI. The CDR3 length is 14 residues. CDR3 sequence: CASRLTGGSQPQHF. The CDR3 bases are TGTGCCAGCAGACTTACAGGGGGTAGTCAGCCCCAGCATTTT.

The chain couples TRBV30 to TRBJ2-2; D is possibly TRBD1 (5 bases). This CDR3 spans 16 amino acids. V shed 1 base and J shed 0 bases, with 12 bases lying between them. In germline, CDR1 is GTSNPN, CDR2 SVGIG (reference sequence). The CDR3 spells CAWSALGRSNTGELFF. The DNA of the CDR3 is TGTGCCTGGAGTGCCCTGGGGCGCTCGAACACCGGGGAGCTGTTTTTT. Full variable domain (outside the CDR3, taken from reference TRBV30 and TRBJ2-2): SQTIHQWPATLVQPVGSPLSLECTVEGTSNPNLYWYRQAAGRGLQLLFYSVGIGQISSEVPQNLSASRPQDRQFILSSKKLLLSDSGFYLCAWSALGRSNTGELFFGEGSRLTVL.

CDR3 DNA: TGTGCCAGCAGCCAAGATAACTCAGCAACTAATACGCAGTATTTT. It translates to CASSQDNSATNTQYF. This chain links TRBV4-2 with TRBJ2-3; D unclear. Trimming took 0 bases from V and 7 from J, leaving 14 bases between them. Germline V CDR1 and CDR2: LGHNA, YNFKEQ. The CDR3 extends over 15 amino acids.

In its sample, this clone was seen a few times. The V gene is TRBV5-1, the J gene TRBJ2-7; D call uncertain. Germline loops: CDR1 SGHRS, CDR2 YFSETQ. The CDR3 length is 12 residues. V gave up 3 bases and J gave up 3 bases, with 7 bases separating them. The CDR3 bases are TGCGCCAGCAGCTCCACTTACTACGAGCAGTACTTC. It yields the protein CASSSTYYEQYF.

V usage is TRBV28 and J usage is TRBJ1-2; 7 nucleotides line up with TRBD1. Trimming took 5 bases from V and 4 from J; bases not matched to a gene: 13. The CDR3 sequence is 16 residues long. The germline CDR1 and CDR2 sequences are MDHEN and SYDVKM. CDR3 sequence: CASSTGPRQGSYGYTF. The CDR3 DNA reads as TGTGCCAGCAGTACCGGCCCCCGACAGGGTAGCTATGGCTACACCTTC.

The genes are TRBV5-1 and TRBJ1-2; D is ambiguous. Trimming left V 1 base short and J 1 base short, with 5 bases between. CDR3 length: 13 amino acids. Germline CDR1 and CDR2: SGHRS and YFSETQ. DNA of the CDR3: TGCGCCAGCAGCTTGAACAGTAACTATGGCTACACCTTC. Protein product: CASSLNSNYGYTF.

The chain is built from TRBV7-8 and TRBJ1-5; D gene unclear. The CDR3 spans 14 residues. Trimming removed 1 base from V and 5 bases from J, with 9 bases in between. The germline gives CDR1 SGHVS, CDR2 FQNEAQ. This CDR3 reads CASSLGWRDQPQHF. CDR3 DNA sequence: TGTGCCAGCAGCTTAGGATGGCGGGATCAGCCCCAGCATTTT.

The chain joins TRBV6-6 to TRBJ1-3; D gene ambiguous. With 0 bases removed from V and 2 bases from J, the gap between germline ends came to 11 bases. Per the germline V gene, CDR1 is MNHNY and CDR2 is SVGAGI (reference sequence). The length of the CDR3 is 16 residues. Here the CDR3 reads CASSYSRGPTGNTIYF. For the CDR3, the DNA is TGTGCCAGCAGTTACTCGCGCGGTCCCACTGGAAACACCATATATTTT.

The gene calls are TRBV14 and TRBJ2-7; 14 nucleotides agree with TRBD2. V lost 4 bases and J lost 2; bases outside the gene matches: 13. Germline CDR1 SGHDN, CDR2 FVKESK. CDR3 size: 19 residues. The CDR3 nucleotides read TGTGCCAGCAGCCTAGGGACTAGCGGGAGAAGGACGGTTACCTACGAGCAGTACTTC. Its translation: CASSLGTSGRRTVTYEQYF.

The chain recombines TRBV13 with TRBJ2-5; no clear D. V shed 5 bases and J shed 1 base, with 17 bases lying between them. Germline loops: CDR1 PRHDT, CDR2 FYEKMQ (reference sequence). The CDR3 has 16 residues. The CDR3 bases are TGTGCCAGCAGCGGGCCAGGTCACGCTTTCCAAGAGACCCAGTACTTC. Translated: CASSGPGHAFQETQYF. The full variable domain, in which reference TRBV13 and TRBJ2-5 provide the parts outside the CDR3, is AAGVIQSPRHLIKEKRETATLKCYPIPRHDTVYWYQQGPGQDPQFLISFYEKMQSDKGSIPDRFSAQQFSDYHSELNMSSLELGDSALYFCASSGPGHAFQETQYFGPGTRLLVL.

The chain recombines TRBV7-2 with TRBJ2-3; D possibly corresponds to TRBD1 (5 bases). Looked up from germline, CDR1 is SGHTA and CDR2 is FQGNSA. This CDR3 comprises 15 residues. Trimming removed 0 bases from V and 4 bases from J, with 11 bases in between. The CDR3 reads CASSLAGAGSDTQYF. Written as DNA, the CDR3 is TGTGCCAGCAGCTTAGCAGGGGCAGGGTCAGATACGCAGTATTTT.